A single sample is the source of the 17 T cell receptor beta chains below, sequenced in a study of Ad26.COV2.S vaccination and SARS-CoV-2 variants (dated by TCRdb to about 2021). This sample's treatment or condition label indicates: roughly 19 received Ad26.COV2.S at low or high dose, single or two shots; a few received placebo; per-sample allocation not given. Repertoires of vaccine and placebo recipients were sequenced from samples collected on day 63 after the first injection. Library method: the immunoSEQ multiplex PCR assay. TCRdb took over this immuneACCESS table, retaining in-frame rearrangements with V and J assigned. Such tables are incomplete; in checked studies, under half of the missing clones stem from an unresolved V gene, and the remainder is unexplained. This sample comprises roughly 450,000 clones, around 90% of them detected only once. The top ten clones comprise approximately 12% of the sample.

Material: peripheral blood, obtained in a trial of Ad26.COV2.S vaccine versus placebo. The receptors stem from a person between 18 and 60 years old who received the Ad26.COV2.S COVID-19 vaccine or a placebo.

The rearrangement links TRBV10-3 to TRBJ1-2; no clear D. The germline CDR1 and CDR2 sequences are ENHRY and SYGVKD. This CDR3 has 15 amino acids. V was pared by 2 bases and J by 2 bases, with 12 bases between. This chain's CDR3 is CAISEPGPLNYGYTF. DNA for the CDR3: TGTGCCATCAGTGAGCCGGGCCCCCTAAACTATGGCTACACCTTC.

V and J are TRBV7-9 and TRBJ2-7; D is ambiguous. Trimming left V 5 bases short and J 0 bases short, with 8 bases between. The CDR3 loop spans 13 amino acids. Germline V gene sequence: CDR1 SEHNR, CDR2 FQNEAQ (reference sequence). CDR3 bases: TGTGCCAGCAGCCCCGTCAGCTCCTACGAGCAGTACTTC. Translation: CASSPVSSYEQYF. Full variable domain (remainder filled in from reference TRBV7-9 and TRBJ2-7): DTGVSQNPRHKITKRGQNVTFRCDPISEHNRLYWYRQTLGQGPEFLTYFQNEAQLEKSRLLSDRFSAERPKGSFSTLEIQRTEQGDSAMYLCASSPVSSYEQYFGPGTRLTVT.

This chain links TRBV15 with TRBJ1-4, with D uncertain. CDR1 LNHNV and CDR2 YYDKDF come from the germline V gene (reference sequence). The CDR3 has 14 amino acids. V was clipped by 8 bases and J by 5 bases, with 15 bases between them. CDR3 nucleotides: TGTGCCACCGGTCCACGTTTCCCGAATGAAAAACTGTTTTTT. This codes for CATGPRFPNEKLFF.

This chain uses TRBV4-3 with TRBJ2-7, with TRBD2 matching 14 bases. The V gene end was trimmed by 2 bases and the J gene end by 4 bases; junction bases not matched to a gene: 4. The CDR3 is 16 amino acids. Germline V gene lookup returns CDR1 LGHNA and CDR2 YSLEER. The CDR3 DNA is TGCGCCAGCAGCCAATCGGGACTAGCGGGAGCATACGAGCAGTACTTC. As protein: CASSQSGLAGAYEQYF.

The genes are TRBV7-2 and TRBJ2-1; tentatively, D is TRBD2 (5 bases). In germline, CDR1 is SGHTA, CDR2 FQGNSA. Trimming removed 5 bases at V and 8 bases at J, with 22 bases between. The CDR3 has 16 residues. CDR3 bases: TGTGCCAGCAGCCGTAGTGGTTTCGGGATATTAGATGAGCAGTTCTTC. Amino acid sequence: CASSRSGFGILDEQFF. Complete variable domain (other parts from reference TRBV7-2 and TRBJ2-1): GAGVSQSPSNKVTEKGKDVELRCDPISGHTALYWYRQSLGQGLEFLIYFQGNSAPDKSGLPSDRFSAERTGGSVSTLTIQRTQQEDSAVYLCASSRSGFGILDEQFFGPGTRLTVL.

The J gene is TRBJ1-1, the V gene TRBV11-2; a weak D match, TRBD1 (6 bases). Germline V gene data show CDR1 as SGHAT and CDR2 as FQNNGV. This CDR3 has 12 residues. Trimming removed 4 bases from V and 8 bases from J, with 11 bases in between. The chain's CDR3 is CASSSTGGEAFF. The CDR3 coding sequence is TGTGCCAGCAGCTCTACTGGGGGCGAAGCTTTCTTT.

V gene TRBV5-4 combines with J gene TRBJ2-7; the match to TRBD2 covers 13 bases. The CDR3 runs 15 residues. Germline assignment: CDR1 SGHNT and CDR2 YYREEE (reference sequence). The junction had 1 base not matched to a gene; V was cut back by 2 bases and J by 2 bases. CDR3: CASSLGTSGTYEQYF. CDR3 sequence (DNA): TGTGCCAGCAGCTTAGGGACTAGCGGGACCTACGAGCAGTACTTC. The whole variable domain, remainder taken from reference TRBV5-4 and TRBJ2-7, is ETGVTQSPTHLIKTRGQQVTLRCSSQSGHNTVSWYQQALGQGPQFIFQYYREEENGRGNFPPRFSGLQFPNYSSELNVNALELDDSALYLCASSLGTSGTYEQYFGPGTRLTVT.

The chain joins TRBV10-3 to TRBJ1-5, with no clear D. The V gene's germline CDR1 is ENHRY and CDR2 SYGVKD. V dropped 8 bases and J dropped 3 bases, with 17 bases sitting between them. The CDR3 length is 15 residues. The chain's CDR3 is CAISAGWANNQPQHF. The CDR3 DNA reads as TGTGCCATCTCGGCCGGGTGGGCTAACAATCAGCCCCAGCATTTT.

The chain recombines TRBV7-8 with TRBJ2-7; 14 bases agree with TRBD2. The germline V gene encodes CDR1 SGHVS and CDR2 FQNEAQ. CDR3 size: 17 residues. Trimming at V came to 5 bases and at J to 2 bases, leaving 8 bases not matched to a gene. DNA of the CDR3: TGTGCCAGCAGCGAGAGACTAGCGGGAGGGCTCCCCTACGAGCAGTACTTC. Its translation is CASSERLAGGLPYEQYF.

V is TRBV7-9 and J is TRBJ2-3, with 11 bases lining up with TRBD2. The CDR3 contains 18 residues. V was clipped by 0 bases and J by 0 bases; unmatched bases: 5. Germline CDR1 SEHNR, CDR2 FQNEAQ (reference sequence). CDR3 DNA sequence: TGTGCCAGCAGCTTAGCGGGGACTAGCGGAGCTAGCACAGATACGCAGTATTTT. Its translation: CASSLAGTSGASTDTQYF.

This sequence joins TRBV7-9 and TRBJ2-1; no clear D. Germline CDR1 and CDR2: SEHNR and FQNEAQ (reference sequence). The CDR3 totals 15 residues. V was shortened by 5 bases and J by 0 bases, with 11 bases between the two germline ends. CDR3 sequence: CASSHRPSSYNEQFF. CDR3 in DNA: TGTGCCAGCAGCCACCGACCCAGCTCCTACAATGAGCAGTTCTTC.

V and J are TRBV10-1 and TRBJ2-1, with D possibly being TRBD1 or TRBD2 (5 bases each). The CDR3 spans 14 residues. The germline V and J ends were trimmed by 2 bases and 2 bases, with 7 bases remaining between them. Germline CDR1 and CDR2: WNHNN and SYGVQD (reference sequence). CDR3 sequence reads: CASSEGGTYNEQFF. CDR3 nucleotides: TGCGCCAGCAGTGAGGGGGGAACCTACAATGAGCAGTTCTTC.

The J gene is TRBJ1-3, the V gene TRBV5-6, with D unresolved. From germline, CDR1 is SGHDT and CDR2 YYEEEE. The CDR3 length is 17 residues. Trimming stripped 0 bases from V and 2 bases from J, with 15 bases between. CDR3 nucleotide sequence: TGTGCCAGCAGCTTGGAGGCGGGTTCCACTCCTGGAAACACCATATATTTT. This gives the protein CASSLEAGSTPGNTIYF. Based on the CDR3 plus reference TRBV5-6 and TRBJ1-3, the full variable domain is DAGVTQSPTHLIKTRGQQVTLRCSPKSGHDTVSWYQQALGQGPQFIFQYYEEEERQRGNFPDRFSGHQFPNYSSELNVNALLLGDSALYLCASSLEAGSTPGNTIYFGEGSWLTVV.

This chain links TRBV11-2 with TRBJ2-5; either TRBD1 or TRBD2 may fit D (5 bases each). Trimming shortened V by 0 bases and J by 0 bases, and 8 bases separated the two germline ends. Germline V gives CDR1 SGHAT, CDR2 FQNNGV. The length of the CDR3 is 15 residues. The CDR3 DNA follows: TGTGCCAGCAGCTTAGACGGGGCTTACCAAGAGACCCAGTACTTC. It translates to CASSLDGAYQETQYF.

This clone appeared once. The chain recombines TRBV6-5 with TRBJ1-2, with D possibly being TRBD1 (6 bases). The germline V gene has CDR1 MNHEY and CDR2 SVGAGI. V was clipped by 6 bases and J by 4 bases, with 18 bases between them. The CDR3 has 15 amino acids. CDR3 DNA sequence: TGTGCCAGCAGGTTAACAGGGAGGGAAAGCTATGGCTACACCTTC. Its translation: CASRLTGRESYGYTF.

For the CDR3, the DNA is TGTGCCAGTAGTAGGAACCTGAACACTGAAGCTTTCTTT. Encoded protein: CASSRNLNTEAFF. V is TRBV19 and J is TRBJ1-1; no reliable D call. Germline V CDR1 and CDR2: LNHDA, SQIVND (reference sequence). The CDR3 is 13 amino acids. V lost 4 bases and J 0 bases, leaving 6 bases between the germline ends. The full variable domain, with the rest looked up from reference TRBV19 and TRBJ1-1, is DGGITQSPKYLFRKEGQNVTLSCEQNLNHDAMYWYRQDPGQGLRLIYYSQIVNDFQKGDIAEGYSVSREKKESFPLTVTSAQKNPTAFYLCASSRNLNTEAFFGQGTRLTVV.

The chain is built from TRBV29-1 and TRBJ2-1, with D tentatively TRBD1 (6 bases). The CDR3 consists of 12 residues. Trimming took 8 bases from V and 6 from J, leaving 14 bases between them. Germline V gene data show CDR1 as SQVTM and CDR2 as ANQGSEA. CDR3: CSSQTGSNEQFF. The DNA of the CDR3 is TGCAGCAGCCAAACAGGGAGCAATGAGCAGTTCTTC.